Each of the 11 T cell receptor beta chains below was sequenced from the same sample in a study of shared clonotypes between healthy human individuals. The protocol was immunoSEQ multiplex PCR, while the TCRdb copy is restricted to in-frame clones and leaves out a portion. Seen here are over 2,000,000 clones, 93% observed once, and the top ten hold about 1.7%. Naive CD8 cells lacked CD45RO and underwent positive selection for CCR7, leaving out terminally differentiated effector memory CD45RA+ cells. Sequencing used naive CD8+ T cells from PBMCs. These receptors were obtained from a man aged 18 to 30 in good health. Some clones in this sample may be carry-over from other donors' samples.

The J gene is TRBJ2-5, the V gene TRBV7-9; unclear D gene. The germline V gene has CDR1 SEHNR and CDR2 FQNEAQ (reference sequence). V shed 1 base and J shed 1 base, with 7 bases lying between them. The CDR3 has 14 residues. CDR3: CASSLVSIQETQYF. The CDR3 DNA sequence: TGTGCCAGCAGCTTAGTCAGTATCCAAGAGACCCAGTACTTC.

In DNA form, the CDR3 reads TGCAGCGGGACGGACTCAGGCGAGCAGTACTTC. Translated: CSGTDSGEQYF. The rearrangement joins TRBV29-1 to TRBJ2-7; maybe TRBD2 (5 bases). The CDR3 spans 11 residues. V was pared by 7 bases and J by 6 bases, with 13 bases between. CDR1 is SQVTM and CDR2 is ANQGSEA in the germline V gene.

The chain employs TRBV27 and TRBJ2-7, with 7 bases lining up with TRBD1. Trimming took 7 bases from V and 5 from J; bases not matched to a gene: 8. CDR1 and CDR2 from the germline V gene are MNHEY and SMNVEV (reference sequence). CDR3 size: 13 residues. In DNA, the CDR3 is TGTGCCAGCAACCGACAAGGGGGCCACGAGCAGTACTTC. Translation gives CASNRQGGHEQYF.

The V and J genes are TRBV4-1 and TRBJ2-1; the D call may be TRBD1 or TRBD2 (6 bases each). CDR3 length: 13 amino acids. The V and J ends lost 5 bases and 9 bases respectively, with 14 bases between them. Germline V gives CDR1 MGHRA, CDR2 YSYEKL. This chain's CDR3 is CASSSRGVVEQFF. The CDR3 nucleotides read TGCGCCAGCAGCTCGAGGGGGGTGGTTGAGCAGTTCTTC.

This chain uses TRBV25-1 with TRBJ2-7; 8 nucleotides agree with TRBD1. The CDR3 consists of 16 residues. Germline loops: CDR1 MGHDK, CDR2 SYGVNS. V lost 3 bases, J lost 0 bases, and 7 bases stayed unmatched. CDR3 sequence: CASSDLDRESSYEQYF. The CDR3 DNA reads as TGTGCCAGCAGTGACTTGGACAGGGAAAGCTCCTACGAGCAGTACTTC.

This chain links TRBV7-8 with TRBJ2-1, with 8 bases lining up with TRBD2. V lost 5 bases and J lost 4; bases outside the gene matches: 13. From germline, CDR1 is SGHVS and CDR2 FQNEAQ. This CDR3 is built from 17 residues. CDR3 nucleotides: TGTGCCAGCAGCGCCAAACCGGGACTAGTAATTTACAATGAGCAGTTCTTC. Its translation is CASSAKPGLVIYNEQFF.

The V and J genes are TRBV28 and TRBJ2-4; D uncertain. Between the trimmed V and J ends, which lost 5 bases and 1 base, there was a span of 12 bases. The germline V gene encodes CDR1 MDHEN and CDR2 SYDVKM. The CDR3 extends over 15 amino acids. The CDR3 region has the DNA TGTGCCAGCAGTCCGCCTTTCCTGGCCAAAAACATTCAGTACTTC. It specifies CASSPPFLAKNIQYF.

The chain carries TRBV14 and TRBJ2-7; the D gene is possibly TRBD1 (5 bases). Germline-derived CDR1 and CDR2 are SGHDN and FVKESK. This CDR3 is built from 18 residues. The ends were cut back, 4 bases at V and 0 bases at J, with 22 bases in the middle. In DNA form, the CDR3 reads TGTGCCAGCAGCCGACGGACATATGGCACTTGGAGCTCCTACGAGCAGTACTTC. Protein sequence: CASSRRTYGTWSSYEQYF.

This chain links TRBV7-3 with TRBJ2-1; 12 positions match TRBD2. Germline CDR1 and CDR2: SGHTA and FQGTGA. This CDR3 region has 18 residues. V shed 1 base, J shed 0 bases, and the junction held 4 bases outside the gene matches. This chain's CDR3 is CASSLKASGRGSYNEQFF. In nucleotides, the CDR3 is TGTGCCAGCAGCTTAAAGGCTAGCGGGAGGGGCTCCTACAATGAGCAGTTCTTC.

The chain joins TRBV19 to TRBJ1-1; TRBD1 might be the D (5 bases). There are 14 residues in the CDR3. The V and J ends lost 7 bases and 2 bases respectively, with 14 bases between them. The V gene's germline CDR1 is LNHDA and CDR2 SQIVND (reference sequence). The CDR3 DNA sequence: TGTGCCAGTATTCAAGACAGTCTTAACACTGAAGCTTTCTTT. It codes for CASIQDSLNTEAFF.

This chain joins TRBV6-5 and TRBJ2-3, with TRBD2 matching 7 bases. V was clipped by 4 bases and J by 1 base; unmatched bases: 5. The CDR3 extends over 15 amino acids. Per germline, CDR1 MNHEY and CDR2 SVGAGI. The CDR3 region has the DNA TGTGCCAGCAGTTCTCCTAGCGGTGGCACAGATACGCAGTATTTT. Amino acids: CASSSPSGGTDTQYF.